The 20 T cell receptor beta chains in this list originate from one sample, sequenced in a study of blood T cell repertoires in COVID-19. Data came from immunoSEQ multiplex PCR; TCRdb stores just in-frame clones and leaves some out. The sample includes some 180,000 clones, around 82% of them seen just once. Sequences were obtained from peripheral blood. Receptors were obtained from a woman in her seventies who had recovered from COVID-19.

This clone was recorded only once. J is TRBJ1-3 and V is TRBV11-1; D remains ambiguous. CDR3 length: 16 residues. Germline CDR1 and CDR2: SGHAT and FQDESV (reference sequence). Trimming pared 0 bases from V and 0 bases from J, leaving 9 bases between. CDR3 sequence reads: CASSLAGWNSGNTIYF. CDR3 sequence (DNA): TGTGCCAGCAGCTTAGCCGGGTGGAACTCTGGAAACACCATATATTTT.

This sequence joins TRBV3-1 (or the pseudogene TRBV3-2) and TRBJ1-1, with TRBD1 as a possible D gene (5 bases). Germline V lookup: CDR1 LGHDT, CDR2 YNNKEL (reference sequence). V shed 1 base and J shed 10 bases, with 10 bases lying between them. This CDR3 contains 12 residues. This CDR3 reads CASSQVGGGAFF. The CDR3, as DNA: TGTGCCAGCAGCCAAGTGGGGGGGGGAGCTTTCTTT.

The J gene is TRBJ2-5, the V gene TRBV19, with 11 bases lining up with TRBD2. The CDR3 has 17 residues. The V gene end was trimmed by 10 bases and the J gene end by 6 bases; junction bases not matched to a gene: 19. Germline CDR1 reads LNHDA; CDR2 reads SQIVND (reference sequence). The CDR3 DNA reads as TGTGCCACCAGGGGGGAGAGGAGACTAGCGGGATTGCAGACCCAGTACTTC. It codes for CATRGERRLAGLQTQYF.

This CDR3 is CASSYGSSPLHF. CDR3 DNA sequence: TGTGCCAGCAGTTACGGGAGTTCACCCCTCCACTTT. This chain connects TRBV6-5 to TRBJ1-6; no definite D call. V dropped 2 bases and J dropped 9 bases, with 5 bases sitting between them. Germline CDR1 is MNHEY and CDR2 is SVGAGI. The CDR3 length is 12 residues.

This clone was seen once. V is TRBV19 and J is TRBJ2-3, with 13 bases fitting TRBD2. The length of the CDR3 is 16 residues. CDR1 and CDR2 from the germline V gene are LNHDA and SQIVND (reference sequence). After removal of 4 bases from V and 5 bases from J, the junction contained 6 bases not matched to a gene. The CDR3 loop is CASSNGLAGEGDTQYF. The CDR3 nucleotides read TGTGCCAGTAGTAACGGACTAGCGGGGGAGGGAGATACGCAGTATTTT.

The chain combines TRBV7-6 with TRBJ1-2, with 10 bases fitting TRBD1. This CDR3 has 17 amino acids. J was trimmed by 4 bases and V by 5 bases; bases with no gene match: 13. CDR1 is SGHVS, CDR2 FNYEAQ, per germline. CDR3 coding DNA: TGTGCCAGCAGCCTAGAAGGGGACAGGGGAGGTATCTATGGCTACACCTTC. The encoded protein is CASSLEGDRGGIYGYTF.

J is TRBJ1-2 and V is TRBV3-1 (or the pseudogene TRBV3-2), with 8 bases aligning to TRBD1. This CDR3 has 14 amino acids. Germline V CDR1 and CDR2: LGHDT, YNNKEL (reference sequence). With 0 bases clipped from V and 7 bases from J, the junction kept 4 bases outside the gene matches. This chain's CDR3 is CASSQEDRGGGYTF. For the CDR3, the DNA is TGTGCCAGCAGCCAAGAAGACAGGGGCGGTGGCTACACCTTC.

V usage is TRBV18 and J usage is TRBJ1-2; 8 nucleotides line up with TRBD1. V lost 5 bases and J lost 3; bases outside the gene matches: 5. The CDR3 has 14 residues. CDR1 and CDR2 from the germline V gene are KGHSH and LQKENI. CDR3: CASSATGEDYGYTF. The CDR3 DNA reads TGTGCCAGCTCAGCGACAGGGGAGGACTATGGCTACACCTTC.

The CDR3: CASSLSYNEQFF. For the CDR3, the DNA is TGTGCCAGCAGTTTGAGTTACAATGAGCAGTTCTTC. This chain links TRBV28 with TRBJ2-1; D is undetermined. The CDR3 totals 12 residues. CDR1 is MDHEN and CDR2 is SYDVKM in the germline V gene. Trimming cost V 3 bases and J 4 bases, with 4 bases left between them.

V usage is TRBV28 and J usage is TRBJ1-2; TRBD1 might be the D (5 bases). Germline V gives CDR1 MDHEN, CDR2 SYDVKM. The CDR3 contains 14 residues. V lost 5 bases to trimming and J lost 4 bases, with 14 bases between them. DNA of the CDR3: TGTGCCAGCAGTGCCAGGGATTTCGGCTATGGCTACACCTTC. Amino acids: CASSARDFGYGYTF.

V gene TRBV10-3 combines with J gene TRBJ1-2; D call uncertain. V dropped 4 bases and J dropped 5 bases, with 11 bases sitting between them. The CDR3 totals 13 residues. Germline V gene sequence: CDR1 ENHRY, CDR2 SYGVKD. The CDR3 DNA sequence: TGTGCCATCAGTGGCGAGGCCGAGTATGGCTACACCTTC. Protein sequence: CAISGEAEYGYTF.

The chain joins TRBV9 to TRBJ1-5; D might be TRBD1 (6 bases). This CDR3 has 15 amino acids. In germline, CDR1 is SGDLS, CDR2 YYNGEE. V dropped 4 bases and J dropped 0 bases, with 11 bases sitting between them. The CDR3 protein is CASSPDRPSNQPQHF. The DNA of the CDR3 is TGTGCCAGCAGCCCCGACAGGCCTAGCAATCAGCCCCAGCATTTT.

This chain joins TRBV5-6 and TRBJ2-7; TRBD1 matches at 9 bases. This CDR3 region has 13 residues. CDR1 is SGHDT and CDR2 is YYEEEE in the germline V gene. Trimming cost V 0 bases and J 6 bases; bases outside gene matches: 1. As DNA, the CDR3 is TGTGCCAGCAGCTTGGACAGGGGGCTCGAGCAGTACTTC. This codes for CASSLDRGLEQYF.

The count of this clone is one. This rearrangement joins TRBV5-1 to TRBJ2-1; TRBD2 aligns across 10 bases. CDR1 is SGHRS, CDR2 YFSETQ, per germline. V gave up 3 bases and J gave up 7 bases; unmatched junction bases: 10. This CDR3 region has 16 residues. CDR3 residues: CASSWQGLANGNEQFF. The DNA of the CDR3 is TGCGCCAGCAGCTGGCAGGGACTAGCGAATGGAAATGAGCAGTTCTTC. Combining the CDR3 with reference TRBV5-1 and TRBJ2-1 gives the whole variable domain KAGVTQTPRYLIKTRGQQVTLSCSPISGHRSVSWYQQTPGQGLQFLFEYFSETQRNKGNFPGRFSGRQFSNSRSEMNVSTLELGDSALYLCASSWQGLANGNEQFFGPGTRLTVL.

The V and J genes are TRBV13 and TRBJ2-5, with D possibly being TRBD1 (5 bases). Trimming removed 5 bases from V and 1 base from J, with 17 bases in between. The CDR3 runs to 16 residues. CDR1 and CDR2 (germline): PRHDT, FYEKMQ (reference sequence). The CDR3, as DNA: TGTGCCAGCAGCCCCCCGGGCAGGGCCCCCCAAGAGACCCAGTACTTC. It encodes CASSPPGRAPQETQYF. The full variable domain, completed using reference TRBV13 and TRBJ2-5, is AAGVIQSPRHLIKEKRETATLKCYPIPRHDTVYWYQQGPGQDPQFLISFYEKMQSDKGSIPDRFSAQQFSDYHSELNMSSLELGDSALYFCASSPPGRAPQETQYFGPGTRLLVL.

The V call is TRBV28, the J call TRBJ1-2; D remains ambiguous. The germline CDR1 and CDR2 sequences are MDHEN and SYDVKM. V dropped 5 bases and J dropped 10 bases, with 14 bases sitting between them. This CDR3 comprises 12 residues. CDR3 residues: CASSPEDWDYTF. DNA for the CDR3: TGTGCCAGCAGTCCCGAGGACTGGGACTACACCTTC.

The CDR3 DNA follows: TGTGCCAGCAGCCAATGGGCTAGCGGGCGGCTCCACAATGAGCAGTTCTTC. Translated: CASSQWASGRLHNEQFF. This chain joins TRBV3-1 (or the pseudogene TRBV3-2) and TRBJ2-1, with 8 bases aligning to TRBD2. CDR1 is LGHDT, CDR2 YNNKEL, per germline (reference sequence). V shed 2 bases and J 5 bases; nucleotides not matched to a gene: 11. The CDR3 is 17 residues long.

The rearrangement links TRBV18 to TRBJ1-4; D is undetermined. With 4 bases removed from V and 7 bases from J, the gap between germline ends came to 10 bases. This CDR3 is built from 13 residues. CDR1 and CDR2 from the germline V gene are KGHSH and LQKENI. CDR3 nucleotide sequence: TGTGCCAGCTCACGAAGCTGGAGTGAAAAACTGTTTTTT. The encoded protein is CASSRSWSEKLFF.

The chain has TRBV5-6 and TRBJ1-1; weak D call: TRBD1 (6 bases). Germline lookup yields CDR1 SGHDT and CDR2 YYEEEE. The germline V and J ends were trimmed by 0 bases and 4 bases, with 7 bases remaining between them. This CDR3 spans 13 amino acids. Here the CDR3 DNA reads TGTGCCAGCAGCTTGGGGACAGCCACTGAAGCTTTCTTT. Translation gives CASSLGTATEAFF.

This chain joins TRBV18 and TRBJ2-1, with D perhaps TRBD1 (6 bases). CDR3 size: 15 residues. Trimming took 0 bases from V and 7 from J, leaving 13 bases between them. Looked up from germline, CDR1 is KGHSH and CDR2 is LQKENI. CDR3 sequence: CASSPPGAPGNEQFF. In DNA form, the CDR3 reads TGTGCCAGCTCACCACCGGGGGCACCTGGTAATGAGCAGTTCTTC.